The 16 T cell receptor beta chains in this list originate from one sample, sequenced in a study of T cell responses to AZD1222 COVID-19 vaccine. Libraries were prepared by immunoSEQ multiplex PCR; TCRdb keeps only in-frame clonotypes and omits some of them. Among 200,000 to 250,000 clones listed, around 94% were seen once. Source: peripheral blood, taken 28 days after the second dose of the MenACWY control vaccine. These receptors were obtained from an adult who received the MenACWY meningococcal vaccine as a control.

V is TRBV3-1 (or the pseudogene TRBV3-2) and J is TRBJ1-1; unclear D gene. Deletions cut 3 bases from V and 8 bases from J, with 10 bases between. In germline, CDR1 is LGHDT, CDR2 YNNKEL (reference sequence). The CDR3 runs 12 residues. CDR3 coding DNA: TGTGCCAGCAGCCAGACTAACTTAGAAGCTTTCTTT. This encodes CASSQTNLEAFF.

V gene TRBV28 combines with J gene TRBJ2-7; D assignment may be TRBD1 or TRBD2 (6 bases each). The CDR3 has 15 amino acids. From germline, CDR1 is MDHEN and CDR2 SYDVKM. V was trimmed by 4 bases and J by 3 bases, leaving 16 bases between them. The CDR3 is CASSSPTGAGYEQYF. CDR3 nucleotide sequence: TGTGCCAGCAGTTCCCCGACAGGAGCGGGCTACGAGCAGTACTTC.

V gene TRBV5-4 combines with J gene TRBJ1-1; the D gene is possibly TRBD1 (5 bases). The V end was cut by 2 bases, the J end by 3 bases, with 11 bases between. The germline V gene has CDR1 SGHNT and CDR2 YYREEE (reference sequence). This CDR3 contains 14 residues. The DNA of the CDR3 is TGTGCCAGCAGCTTCATGGGGGTCGACACTGAAGCTTTCTTT. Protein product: CASSFMGVDTEAFF.

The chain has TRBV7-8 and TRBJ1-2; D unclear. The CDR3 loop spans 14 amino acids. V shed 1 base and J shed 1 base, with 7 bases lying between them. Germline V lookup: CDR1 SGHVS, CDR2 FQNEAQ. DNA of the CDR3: TGTGCCAGCAGCTTAGAGGCGATTAACTATGGCTACACCTTC. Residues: CASSLEAINYGYTF.

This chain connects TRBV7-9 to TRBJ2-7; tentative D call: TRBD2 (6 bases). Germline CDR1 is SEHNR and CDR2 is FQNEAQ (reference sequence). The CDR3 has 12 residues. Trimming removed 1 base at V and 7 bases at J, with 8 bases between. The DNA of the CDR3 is TGTGCCAGCAGCTTAGTACGGGAGGAGCAGTACTTC. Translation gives CASSLVREEQYF.

CDR3 in amino acids: CASSSSPAQGWDTIYF. The CDR3 DNA sequence: TGCGCCAGCAGCTCGTCTCCTGCGCAGGGGTGGGACACCATATATTTT. The gene calls are TRBV5-1 and TRBJ1-3; perhaps TRBD1 as D (6 bases). This CDR3 spans 16 amino acids. Germline CDR1 and CDR2: SGHRS and YFSETQ. Trimming stripped 3 bases from V and 8 bases from J, with 21 bases between.

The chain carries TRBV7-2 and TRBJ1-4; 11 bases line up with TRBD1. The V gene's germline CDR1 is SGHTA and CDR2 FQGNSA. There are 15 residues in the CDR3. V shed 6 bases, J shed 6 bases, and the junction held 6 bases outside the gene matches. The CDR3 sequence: CASSRDRGGDEKLFF. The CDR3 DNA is TGTGCCAGCAGTCGGGACAGGGGGGGCGATGAAAAACTGTTTTTT. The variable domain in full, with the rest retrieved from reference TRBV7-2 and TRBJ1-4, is GAGVSQSPSNKVTEKGKDVELRCDPISGHTALYWYRQSLGQGLEFLIYFQGNSAPDKSGLPSDRFSAERTGGSVSTLTIQRTQQEDSAVYLCASSRDRGGDEKLFFGSGTQLSVL.

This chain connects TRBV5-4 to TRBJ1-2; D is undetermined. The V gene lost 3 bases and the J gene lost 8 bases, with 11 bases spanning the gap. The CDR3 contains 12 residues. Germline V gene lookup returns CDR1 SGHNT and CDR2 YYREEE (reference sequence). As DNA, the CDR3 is TGTGCCAGCAGCTGGGGTCTGGACGGCTACACCTTC. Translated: CASSWGLDGYTF.

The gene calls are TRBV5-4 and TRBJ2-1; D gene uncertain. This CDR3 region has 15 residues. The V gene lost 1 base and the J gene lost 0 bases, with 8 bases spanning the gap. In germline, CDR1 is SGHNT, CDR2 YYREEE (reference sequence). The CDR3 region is CASSLHFPSYNEQFF. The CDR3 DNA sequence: TGTGCCAGCAGCTTGCACTTCCCCTCCTACAATGAGCAGTTCTTC.

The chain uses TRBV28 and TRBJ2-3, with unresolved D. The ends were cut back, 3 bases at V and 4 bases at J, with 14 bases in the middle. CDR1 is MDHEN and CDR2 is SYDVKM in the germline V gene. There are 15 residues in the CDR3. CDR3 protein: CASSFLGPGADTQYF. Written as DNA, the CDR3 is TGTGCCAGCAGTTTCCTAGGCCCTGGGGCAGATACGCAGTATTTT.

The CDR3 DNA reads TGTGCCGGAACGACAGGGGATCAGCCCCAGCATTTT. This codes for CAGTTGDQPQHF. The V gene is TRBV28, the J gene TRBJ1-5; 8 bases agree with TRBD1. The CDR3 is made up of 12 amino acids. J was trimmed by 5 bases and V by 11 bases; bases with no gene match: 5. CDR1 is MDHEN and CDR2 is SYDVKM in the germline V gene.

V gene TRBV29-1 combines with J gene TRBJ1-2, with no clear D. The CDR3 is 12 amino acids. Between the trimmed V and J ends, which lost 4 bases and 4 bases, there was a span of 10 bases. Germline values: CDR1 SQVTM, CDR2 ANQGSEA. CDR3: CSVGVGLYGYTF. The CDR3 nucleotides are TGCAGCGTTGGAGTCGGCCTCTATGGCTACACCTTC. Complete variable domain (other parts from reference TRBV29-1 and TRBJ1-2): SAVISQKPSRDICQRGTSLTIQCQVDSQVTMMFWYRQQPGQSLTLIATANQGSEATYESGFVIDKFPISRPNLTFSTLTVSNMSPEDSSIYLCSVGVGLYGYTFGSGTRLTVV.

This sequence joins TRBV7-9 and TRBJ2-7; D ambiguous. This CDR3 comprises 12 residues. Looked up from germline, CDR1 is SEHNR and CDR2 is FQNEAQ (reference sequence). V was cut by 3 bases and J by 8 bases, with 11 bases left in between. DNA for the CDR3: TGTGCCAGCAGCTTCCGTACAAGGAAGCAGTACTTC. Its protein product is CASSFRTRKQYF. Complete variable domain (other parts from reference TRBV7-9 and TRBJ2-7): DTGVSQNPRHKITKRGQNVTFRCDPISEHNRLYWYRQTLGQGPEFLTYFQNEAQLEKSRLLSDRFSAERPKGSFSTLEIQRTEQGDSAMYLCASSFRTRKQYFGPGTRLTVT.

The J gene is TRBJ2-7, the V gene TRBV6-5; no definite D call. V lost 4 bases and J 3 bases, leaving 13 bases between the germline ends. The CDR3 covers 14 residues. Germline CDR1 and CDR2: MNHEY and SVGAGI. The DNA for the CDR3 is TGTGCCAGCAGTTCCCCCTTGAAAATCTACGAGCAGTACTTC. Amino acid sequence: CASSSPLKIYEQYF.

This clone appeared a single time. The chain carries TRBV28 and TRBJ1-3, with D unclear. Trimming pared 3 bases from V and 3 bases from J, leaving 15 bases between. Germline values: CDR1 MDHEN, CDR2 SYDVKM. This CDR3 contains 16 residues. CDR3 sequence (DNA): TGTGCCAGCAGTTTCCAGTCGGTACGAGGTGGAAACACCATATATTTT. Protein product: CASSFQSVRGGNTIYF. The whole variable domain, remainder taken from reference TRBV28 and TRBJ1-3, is DVKVTQSSRYLVKRTGEKVFLECVQDMDHENMFWYRQDPGLGLRLIYFSYDVKMKEKGDIPEGYSVSREKKERFSLILESASTNQTSMYLCASSFQSVRGGNTIYFGEGSWLTVV.

The chain's CDR3 is CASSERVGTEAFF. The CDR3 DNA reads as TGTGCCAGTAGCGAAAGGGTCGGCACTGAAGCTTTCTTT. The chain links TRBV19 to TRBJ1-1; no clear D gene. The CDR3 has 13 amino acids. Germline loops: CDR1 LNHDA, CDR2 SQIVND (reference sequence). Trimming removed 6 bases from V and 4 bases from J, with 12 bases in between.